The entry below gives a single T cell receptor (beta chain) sequence along with its context. Its antigen has not been determined. The sample holds no much larger clone one base away, and base qualities are not on file. In the germline V gene (reference sequence), CDR1 corresponds to PRHDT and CDR2 to FYEKMQ. Deletion took 1 base off V and 10 bases off J, with a span of 13 bases between the germline ends. The CDR3 holds 13 amino acids from the cysteine to the phenylalanine. CDR3 DNA only is kept here, 39 bases in frame from base 1. This entry comes from a study of PD-1 blockade in classical Hodgkin lymphoma (TCRdb year 2020). Regarding the research as a whole: Nivolumab dosing was 3 mg/kg intravenously every 2 weeks, continuing until either disease progression or unacceptable toxicity. The study used TCR beta sequencing and CyTOF to define a peripheral blood immune signature of response to PD-1 blockade in classical Hodgkin lymphoma.

The investigation overall reported the following: Baseline TCR diversity was reported to be lower in newly diagnosed patients than in healthy donors, and even lower in relapsed/refractory patients. Among trial patients, those achieving complete response had baseline diversity similar to that of newly diagnosed patients, while diversity was significantly lower in partial responders and progressors. Only a single clinical trial cohort was studied, and what caused the repertoire differences, possibly disease activity or prior therapy, remained undefined. Lower diversity was seen in patients whose nivolumab began less than 1 year after ASCT, and these patients were left out of later analyses so that immune reconstitution would not confound the results. By C4D1, a significant rise was seen in CD4+ TCR diversity but not in CD8+ TCR diversity (p=0.0027 vs p=0.16), and the rise was most apparent among complete responders (p=0.02).

Genomic DNA was isolated using the Qiagen DNeasy kit from unsorted PBMCs as well as from negatively selected CD4+ and CD8+ fractions. TCR beta CDR3 regions were amplified by immunoSEQ multiplex PCR using primers annealing to V and J segments. Amplification bias was minimized using a synthetic immune receptor repertoire, and residual bias was removed computationally after sequencing. From the authors' description of their analysis: Repertoire diversity was quantified as the Shannon entropy index using custom Python scripts. Unsorted, CD4+ and CD8+ repertoires were examined separately, except in combined analyses, for which CD4+ and CD8+ sequences were merged in silico. A clone counted as expanded when the clone's frequency after treatment rose at least 2-fold relative to C1D1, and clones undetected at baseline were given a pseudocount of 0.5. Clones with 0 or 1 copy at C1D1 were classified as singleton clones, and clones with 2 or more copies were classified as non-singleton clones. Clones expanded in unsorted samples were annotated as CD4+, CD8+ or unknown by matching protein sequences in sorted samples from the same patient. Diversity changes from C1D1 to C4D1 were tested in paired samples using Wilcoxon tests. TCRdb retrieved this table from immuneACCESS and kept in-frame rearrangements only. Not all clones are present; in checked studies, unresolved V genes account for under half, and no reason is known for the remainder. V and J calls and clone size are copied from that table; D and trimming were computed from the DNA. The sample has tens of thousands of clones on record, 90% of them singletons. The ten largest clones add up to around 2.7% of the sample.

This sample's time point label indicates: cycle 4 day 1 (C4D1), after 5 to 7 weeks of nivolumab. All trial patients had relapsed after autologous stem cell transplantation, with cohorts A, B and C differing in prior brentuximab vedotin exposure. A total of over 55 patients with relapsed/refractory classical Hodgkin lymphoma made up the trial cohort, and each patient's best overall response was complete response, partial response or progressive disease. Single-agent nivolumab was administered to trial patients in the multi-cohort phase II CheckMate 205 trial. An independent review committee assessed best overall response by applying the 2007 International Working Group response criteria. Trial PBMCs were collected just before the start of nivolumab (C1D1) and during therapy at cycle 2 day 1 and cycle 4 day 1. Peripheral blood was collected in 8 mL Vacutainer Cell Preparation Tubes, from which PBMCs were isolated by centrifugation and then cryopreserved.

This TCR came from a human donor with classical Hodgkin lymphoma. The sequence joins TRBV13 to TRBJ1-2; the D gene is not confidently resolved. The source was peripheral blood mononuclear cells (PBMCs), collected before the fourth cycle of nivolumab. The encoded CDR3 is CASSLAPRNYYTF. The nucleotide sequence reads as follows: TGTGCCAGCAGCTTAGCCCCCCGGAATTACTACACCTTC.